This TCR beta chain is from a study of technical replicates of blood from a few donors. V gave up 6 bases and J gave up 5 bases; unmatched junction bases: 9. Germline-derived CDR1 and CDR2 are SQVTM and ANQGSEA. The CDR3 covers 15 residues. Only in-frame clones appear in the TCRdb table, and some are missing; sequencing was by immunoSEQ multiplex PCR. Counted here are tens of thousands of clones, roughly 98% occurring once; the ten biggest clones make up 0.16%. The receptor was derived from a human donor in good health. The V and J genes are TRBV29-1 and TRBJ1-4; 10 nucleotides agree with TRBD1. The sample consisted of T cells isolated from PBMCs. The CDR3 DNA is TGCAGCGTGGGGCCCACGGGACAGGGGAATGAAAAACTGTTTTTT. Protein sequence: CSVGPTGQGNEKLFF.